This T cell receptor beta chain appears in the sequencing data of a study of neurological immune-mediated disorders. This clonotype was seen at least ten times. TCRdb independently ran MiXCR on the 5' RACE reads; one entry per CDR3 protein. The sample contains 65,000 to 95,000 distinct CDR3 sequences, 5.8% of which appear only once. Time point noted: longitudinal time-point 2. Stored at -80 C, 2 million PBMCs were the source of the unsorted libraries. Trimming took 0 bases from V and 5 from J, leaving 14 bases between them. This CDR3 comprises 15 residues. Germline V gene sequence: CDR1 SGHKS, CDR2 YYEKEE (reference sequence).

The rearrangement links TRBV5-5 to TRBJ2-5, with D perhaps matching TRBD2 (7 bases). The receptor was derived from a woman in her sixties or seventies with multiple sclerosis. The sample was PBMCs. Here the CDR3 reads CASSLEGGDWETQYF. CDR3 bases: TGTGCCAGCAGCTTGGAGGGGGGGGATTGGGAGACCCAGTACTTC.